Sequencing of this T cell receptor beta chain was carried out in a study of cytomegalovirus exposure and HLA in healthy donors. The ends were cut back, 4 bases at V and 4 bases at J, with 17 bases in the middle. The CDR3 has 15 residues. In germline, CDR1 is LNHDA, CDR2 SQIVND (reference sequence). Findings of the study overall: In a later analysis, TCR beta V- and J-gene trimming was associated with a missense DCLRE1C variant. The sole available immune exposure information was CMV serostatus. There were three CMV-associated chains whose specificity for CMV antigens was confirmed in vitro. Prior analysis indicated that the majority of TCR beta V segments exhibited productivity approximately 87% or approximately 30% of the time.

Of note for this clone: What it binds is unknown.

PCR involved 60 Vbeta and 13 Jbeta primers. Clones were sequenced by immunoSEQ multiplex PCR, and TCRdb holds only the in-frame ones, with some missing. The sample holds 200,000 or so clones, roughly 80% seen once. Sequences were obtained from PBMCs. This clonotype originated in a middle-aged man in good health and CMV-seropositive. The rearrangement links TRBV19 to TRBJ2-7; D is perhaps TRBD1 (5 bases). CDR3 region: CASSTQTAGWYEQYF. CDR3 in DNA: TGTGCCAGTAGTACCCAGACAGCCGGTTGGTACGAGCAGTACTTC. The full variable domain, completed using reference TRBV19 and TRBJ2-7, is DGGITQSPKYLFRKEGQNVTLSCEQNLNHDAMYWYRQDPGQGLRLIYYSQIVNDFQKGDIAEGYSVSREKKESFPLTVTSAQKNPTAFYLCASSTQTAGWYEQYFGPGTRLTVT.